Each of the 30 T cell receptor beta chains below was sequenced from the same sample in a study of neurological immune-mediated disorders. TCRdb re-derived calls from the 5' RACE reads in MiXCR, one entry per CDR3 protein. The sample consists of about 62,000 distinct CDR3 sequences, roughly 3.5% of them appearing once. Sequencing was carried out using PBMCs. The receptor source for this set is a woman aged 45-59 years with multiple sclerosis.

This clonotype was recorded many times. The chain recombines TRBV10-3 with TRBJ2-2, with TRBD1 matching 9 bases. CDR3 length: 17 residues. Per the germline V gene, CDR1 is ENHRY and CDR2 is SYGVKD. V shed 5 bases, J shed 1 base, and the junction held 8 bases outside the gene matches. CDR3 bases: TGTGCCATCAGTTCGGTTACAGGGGGCCTGAACACCGGGGAGCTGTTTTTT. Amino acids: CAISSVTGGLNTGELFF.

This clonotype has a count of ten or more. CDR3 in amino acids: CASSPQGLSTDTQYF. As DNA, the CDR3 is TGTGCCAGCAGTCCTCAGGGGCTTAGCACAGATACGCAGTATTTT. The gene calls are TRBV6-5 and TRBJ2-3; D possibly corresponds to TRBD1 (6 bases). Trimming left V 5 bases short and J 0 bases short, with 12 bases between. The CDR3 loop spans 15 amino acids. The germline V gene has CDR1 MNHEY and CDR2 SVGAGI.

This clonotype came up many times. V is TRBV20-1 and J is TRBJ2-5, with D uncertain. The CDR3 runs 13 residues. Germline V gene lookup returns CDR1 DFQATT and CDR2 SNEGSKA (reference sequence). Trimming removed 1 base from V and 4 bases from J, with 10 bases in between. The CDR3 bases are TGCAGTGCTAGAGTAAGAGCCTTAGAGACCCAGTACTTC. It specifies CSARVRALETQYF.

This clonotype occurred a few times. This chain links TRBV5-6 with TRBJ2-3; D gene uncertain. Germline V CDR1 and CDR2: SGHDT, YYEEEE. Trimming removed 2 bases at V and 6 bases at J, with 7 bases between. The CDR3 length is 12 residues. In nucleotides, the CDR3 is TGTGCCAGCAGCTTCAATAGGGATACGCAGTATTTT. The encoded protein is CASSFNRDTQYF.

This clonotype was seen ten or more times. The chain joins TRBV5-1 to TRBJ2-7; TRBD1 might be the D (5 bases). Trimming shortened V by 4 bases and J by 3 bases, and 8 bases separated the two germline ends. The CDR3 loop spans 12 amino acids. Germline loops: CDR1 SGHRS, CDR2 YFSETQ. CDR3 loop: CASSLDNYEQYF. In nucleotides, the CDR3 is TGCGCCAGCAGCCTGGACAACTACGAGCAGTACTTC.

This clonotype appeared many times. The CDR3 nucleotides read TGCAGTGCTAGAGATTCAGCGTCAGGGAGACAAGACACTGAAGCTTTCTTT. Protein sequence: CSARDSASGRQDTEAFF. This chain uses TRBV20-1 with TRBJ1-1, with D tentatively TRBD1 (5 bases). This CDR3 region has 17 residues. Germline V CDR1 and CDR2: DFQATT, SNEGSKA (reference sequence). Trimming cost V 0 bases and J 3 bases, with 20 bases left between them.

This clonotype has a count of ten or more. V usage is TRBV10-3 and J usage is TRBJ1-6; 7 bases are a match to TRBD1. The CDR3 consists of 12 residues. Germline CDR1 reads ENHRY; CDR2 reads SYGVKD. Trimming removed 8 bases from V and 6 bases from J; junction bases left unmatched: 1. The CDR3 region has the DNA TGTGCCATCGGGGACAGTAATTCACCCCTCCACTTT. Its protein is CAIGDSNSPLHF.

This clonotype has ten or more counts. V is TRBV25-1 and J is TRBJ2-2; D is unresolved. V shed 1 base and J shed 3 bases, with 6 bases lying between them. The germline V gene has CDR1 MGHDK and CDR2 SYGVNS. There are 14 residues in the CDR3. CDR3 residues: CASSELMDTGELFF. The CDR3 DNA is TGTGCCAGCAGTGAATTGATGGACACCGGGGAGCTGTTTTTT.

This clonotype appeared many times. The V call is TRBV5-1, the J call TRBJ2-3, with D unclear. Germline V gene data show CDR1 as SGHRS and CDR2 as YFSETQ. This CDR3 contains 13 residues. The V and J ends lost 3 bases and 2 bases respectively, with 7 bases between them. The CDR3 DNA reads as TGCGCCAGCAGCTCCCTCAACACAGATACGCAGTATTTT. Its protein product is CASSSLNTDTQYF.

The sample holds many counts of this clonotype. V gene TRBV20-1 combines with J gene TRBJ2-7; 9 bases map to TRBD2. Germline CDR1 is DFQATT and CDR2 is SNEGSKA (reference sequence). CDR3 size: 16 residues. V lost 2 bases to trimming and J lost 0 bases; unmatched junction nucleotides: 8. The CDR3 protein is CSARRAGGTGSYEQYF. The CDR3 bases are TGCAGTGCTAGAAGAGCGGGAGGAACTGGCTCCTACGAGCAGTACTTC.

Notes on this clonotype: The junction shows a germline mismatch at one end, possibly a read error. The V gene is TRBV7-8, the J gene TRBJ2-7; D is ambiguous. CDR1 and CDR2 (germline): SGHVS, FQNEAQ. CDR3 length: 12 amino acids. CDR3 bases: TGTGCCAGCAGCTTAGGGTCCTCCGAGCAGTACTTC. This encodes CASSLGSSEQYF.

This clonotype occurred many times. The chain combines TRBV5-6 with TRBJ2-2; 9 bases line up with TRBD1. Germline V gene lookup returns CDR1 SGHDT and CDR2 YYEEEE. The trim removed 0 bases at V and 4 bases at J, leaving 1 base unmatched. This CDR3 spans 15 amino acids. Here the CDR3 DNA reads TGTGCCAGCAGCTTGGGGACAGGGGCCACCGGGGAGCTGTTTTTT. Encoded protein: CASSLGTGATGELFF.

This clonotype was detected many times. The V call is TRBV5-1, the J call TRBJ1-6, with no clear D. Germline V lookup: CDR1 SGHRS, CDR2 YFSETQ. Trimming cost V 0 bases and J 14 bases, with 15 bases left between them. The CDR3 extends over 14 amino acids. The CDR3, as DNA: TGCGCCAGCAGCTTGGGCCAAGGCGCCCGGGCCCTCCACTTT. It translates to CASSLGQGARALHF.

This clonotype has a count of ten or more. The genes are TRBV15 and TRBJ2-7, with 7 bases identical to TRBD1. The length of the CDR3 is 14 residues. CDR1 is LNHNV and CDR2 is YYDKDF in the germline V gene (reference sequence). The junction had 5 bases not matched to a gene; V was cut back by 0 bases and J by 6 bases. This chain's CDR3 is CATSRDEGAVEQYF. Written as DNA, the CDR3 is TGTGCCACCAGCAGAGATGAGGGGGCGGTCGAGCAGTACTTC.

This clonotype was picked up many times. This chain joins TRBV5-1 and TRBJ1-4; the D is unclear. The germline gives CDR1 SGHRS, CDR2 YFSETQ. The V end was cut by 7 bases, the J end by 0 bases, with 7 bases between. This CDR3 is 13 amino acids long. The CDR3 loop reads CASSRSTNEKLFF. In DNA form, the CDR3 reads TGCGCCAGCTCGAGGTCAACTAATGAAAAACTGTTTTTT.

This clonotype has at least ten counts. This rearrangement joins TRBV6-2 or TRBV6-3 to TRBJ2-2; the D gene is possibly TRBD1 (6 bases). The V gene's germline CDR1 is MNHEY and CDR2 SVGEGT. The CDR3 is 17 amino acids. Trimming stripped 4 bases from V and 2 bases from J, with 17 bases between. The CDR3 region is CASSSYFGQSNTGELFF. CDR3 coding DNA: TGTGCCAGCAGTTCCTACTTCGGACAGAGCAACACCGGGGAGCTGTTTTTT.

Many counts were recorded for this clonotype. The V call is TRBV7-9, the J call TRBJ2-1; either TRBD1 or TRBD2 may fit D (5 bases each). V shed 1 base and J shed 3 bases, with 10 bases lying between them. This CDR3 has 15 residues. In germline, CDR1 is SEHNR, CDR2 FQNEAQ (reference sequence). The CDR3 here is CASSLGDGSYNEQFF. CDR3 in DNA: TGTGCCAGCAGCTTAGGGGACGGAAGCTACAATGAGCAGTTCTTC.

Written as DNA, the CDR3 is TGCGCCAGCAGCCAATCCAACATGGGCCTTTTGGGCACTGAAGCTTTCTTT. Amino acid sequence: CASSQSNMGLLGTEAFF. This rearrangement joins TRBV4-1 to TRBJ1-1; D not certain. The CDR3 consists of 17 residues. Germline V gene lookup returns CDR1 MGHRA and CDR2 YSYEKL. Trimming removed 2 bases from V and 4 bases from J, with 20 bases in between.

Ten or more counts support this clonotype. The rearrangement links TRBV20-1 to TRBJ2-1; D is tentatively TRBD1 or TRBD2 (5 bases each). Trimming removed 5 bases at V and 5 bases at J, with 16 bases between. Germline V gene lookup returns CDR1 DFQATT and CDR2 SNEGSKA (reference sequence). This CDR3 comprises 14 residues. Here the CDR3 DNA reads TGCAGTGCTGAACAAGGGACCCCTAACAATGAGCAGTTCTTC. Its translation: CSAEQGTPNNEQFF.

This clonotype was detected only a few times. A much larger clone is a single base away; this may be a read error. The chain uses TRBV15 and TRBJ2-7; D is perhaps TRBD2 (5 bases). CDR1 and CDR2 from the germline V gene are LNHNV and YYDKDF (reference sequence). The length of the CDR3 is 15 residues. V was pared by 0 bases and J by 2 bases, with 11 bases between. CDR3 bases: TGTGCCACCAGCAGAGATCGGGGAAAGCCCTACGAGCAGTACTTC. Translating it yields CATSRDRGKPYEQYF.

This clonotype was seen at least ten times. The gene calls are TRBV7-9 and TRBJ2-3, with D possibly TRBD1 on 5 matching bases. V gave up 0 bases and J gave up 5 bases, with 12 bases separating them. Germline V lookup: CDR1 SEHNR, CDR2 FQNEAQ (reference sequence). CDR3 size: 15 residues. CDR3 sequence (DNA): TGTGCCAGCAGCTTAGCCAGGGTACCCGGAGATACGCAGTATTTT. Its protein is CASSLARVPGDTQYF.

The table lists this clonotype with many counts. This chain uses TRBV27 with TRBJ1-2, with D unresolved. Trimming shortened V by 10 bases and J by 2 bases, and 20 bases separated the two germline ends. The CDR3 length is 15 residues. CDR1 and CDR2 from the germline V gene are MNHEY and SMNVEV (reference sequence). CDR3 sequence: CANTQSVGWNYGYTF. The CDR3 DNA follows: TGTGCCAACACACAGTCGGTCGGTTGGAACTATGGCTACACCTTC.

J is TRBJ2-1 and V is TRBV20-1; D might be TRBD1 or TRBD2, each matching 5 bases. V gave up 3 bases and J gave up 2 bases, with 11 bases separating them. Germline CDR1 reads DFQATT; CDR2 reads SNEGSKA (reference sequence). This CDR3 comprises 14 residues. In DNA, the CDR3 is TGCAGTGCTAGCGGGACGACCCCCTACAATGAGCAGTTCTTC. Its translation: CSASGTTPYNEQFF.

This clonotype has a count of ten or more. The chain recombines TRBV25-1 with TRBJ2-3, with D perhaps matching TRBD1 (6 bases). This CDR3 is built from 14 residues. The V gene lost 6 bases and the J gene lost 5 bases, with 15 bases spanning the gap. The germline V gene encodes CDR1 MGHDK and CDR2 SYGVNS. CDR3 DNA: TGTGCCAGCAGCCCTCAGGGGAGTGGAGATACGCAGTATTTT. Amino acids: CASSPQGSGDTQYF.

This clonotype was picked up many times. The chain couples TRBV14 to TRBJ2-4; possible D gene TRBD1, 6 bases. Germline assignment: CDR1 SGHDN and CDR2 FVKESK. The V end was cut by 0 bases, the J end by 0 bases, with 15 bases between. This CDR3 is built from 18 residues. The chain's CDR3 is CASSQDRGRGLAKNIQYF. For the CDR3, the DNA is TGTGCCAGCAGCCAAGATCGGGGCAGGGGATTAGCCAAAAACATTCAGTACTTC. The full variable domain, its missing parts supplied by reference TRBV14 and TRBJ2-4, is EAGVTQFPSHSVIEKGQTVTLRCDPISGHDNLYWYRRVMGKEIKFLLHFVKESKQDESGMPNNRFLAERTGGTYSTLKVQPAELEDSGVYFCASSQDRGRGLAKNIQYFGAGTRLSVL.

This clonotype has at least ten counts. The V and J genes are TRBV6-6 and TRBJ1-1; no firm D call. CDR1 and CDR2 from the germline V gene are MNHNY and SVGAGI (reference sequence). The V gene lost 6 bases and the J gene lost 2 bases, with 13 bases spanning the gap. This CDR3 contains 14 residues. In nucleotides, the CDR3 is TGTGCCAGCAGCCGGTCACGGGCCAACACTGAAGCTTTCTTT. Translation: CASSRSRANTEAFF.

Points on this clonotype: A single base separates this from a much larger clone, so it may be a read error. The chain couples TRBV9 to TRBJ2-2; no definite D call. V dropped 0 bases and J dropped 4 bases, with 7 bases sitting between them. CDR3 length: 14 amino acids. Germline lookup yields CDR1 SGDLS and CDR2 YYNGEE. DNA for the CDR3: TGTGCCAGCAGCGTAGAAGTTGCCACCGGGGAGCTGTTTTTT. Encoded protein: CASSVEVATGELFF.

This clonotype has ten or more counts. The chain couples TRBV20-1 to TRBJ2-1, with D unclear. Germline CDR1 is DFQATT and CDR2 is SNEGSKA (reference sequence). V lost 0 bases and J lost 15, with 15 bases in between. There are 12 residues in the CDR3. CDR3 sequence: CSARDSLVSTFF. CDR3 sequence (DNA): TGCAGTGCTAGAGATAGCCTAGTTAGTACGTTCTTC.

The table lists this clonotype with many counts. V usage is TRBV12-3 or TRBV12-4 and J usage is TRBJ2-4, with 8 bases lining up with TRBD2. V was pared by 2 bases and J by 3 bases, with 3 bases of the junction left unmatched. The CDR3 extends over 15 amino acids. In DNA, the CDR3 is TGTGCCAGCAGTTTACGGGGGGGCCTCAAAAACATTCAGTACTTC. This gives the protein CASSLRGGLKNIQYF.

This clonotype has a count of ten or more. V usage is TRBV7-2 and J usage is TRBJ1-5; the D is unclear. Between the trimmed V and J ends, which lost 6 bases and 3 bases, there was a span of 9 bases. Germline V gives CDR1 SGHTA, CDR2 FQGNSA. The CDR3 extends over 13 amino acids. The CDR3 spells CASSLMVNQPQHF. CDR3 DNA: TGTGCCAGCAGTCTAATGGTCAATCAGCCCCAGCATTTT. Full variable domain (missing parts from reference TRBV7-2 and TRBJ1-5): GAGVSQSPSNKVTEKGKDVELRCDPISGHTALYWYRQSLGQGLEFLIYFQGNSAPDKSGLPSDRFSAERTGGSVSTLTIQRTQQEDSAVYLCASSLMVNQPQHFGDGTRLSIL.